This TCR beta chain was found in a study of OX40 agonist ivuxolimab in advanced cancers. Broader study findings: Those patients achieving a partial response at 0.1-3.0 mg/kg showed among the lowest clonal expansion.

Germline CDR1 and CDR2: SGHAT and FQNNGV. This CDR3 has 15 residues. The V gene lost 4 bases and the J gene lost 2 bases, with 12 bases spanning the gap. The assay was immunoSEQ multiplex PCR, and TCRdb's table has in-frame clones only and misses some. The sample lists tens of thousands of clones, about 88% occurring once. This clone was found once. Its specificity is not known. Source: CD4+ or CD8+ T cells sorted from blood, taken in a trial of the OX40 agonist ivuxolimab. The sequence was collected from an adult with an advanced solid tumor such as melanoma, head and neck, liver or kidney cancer. The chain recombines TRBV11-2 with TRBJ2-1; D gene unclear. The CDR3 nucleotides read TGTGCCAGCAGCTACAGTACTGGGGCCTACAATGAGCAGTTCTTC. This codes for CASSYSTGAYNEQFF.